This T cell receptor beta chain was obtained from a study of PD-1 blockade in classical Hodgkin lymphoma. Whole-study findings and limits: As was reported, newly diagnosed patients showed lower baseline TCR diversity than healthy donors did. Repertoire differences lack defined causes, possibly disease activity or prior therapy.

Time point in this sample: newly diagnosed, previously untreated cHL patient sample. With magnetic negative selection, CD4+ T cells were purified from PBMCs that had been thawed. Method: immunoSEQ multiplex PCR; TCRdb's copy keeps in-frame clones and lacks some. The data show under 35,000 clones, 88% seen once. Details on this clone: Its target is unknown.

Sequenced sample: CD4+ T cells from blood. The receptor was isolated from a human donor with classical Hodgkin lymphoma.

This CDR3 reads CASSKGGGYTF. The CDR3 coding sequence is TGTGCCAGCAGCAAGGGTGGGGGCTACACCTTC. This chain uses TRBV6-1 with TRBJ1-2; no clear D gene. CDR3 length: 11 residues. V lost 6 bases and J lost 8, with 10 bases in between. The germline CDR1 and CDR2 sequences are MNHNS and SASEGT.